Listed here are 24 T cell receptor beta chains from one sample, sequenced in a study of response to subunit inactivated influenza vaccine. TCRdb reanalysed the RT-PCR reads using MiXCR and keeps one entry per CDR3 protein. The data contain under 550,000 distinct CDR3 sequences, less than 7.5% of them singletons. Source: PBMCs from blood, taken less than 30 months after vaccination. Receptors originate from a man aged 45 to 70 who received an inactivated influenza vaccine.

V usage is TRBV20-1 and J usage is TRBJ2-6, with D possibly matching TRBD1 (5 bases). This CDR3 spans 17 amino acids. V dropped 0 bases and J dropped 0 bases, with 12 bases sitting between them. CDR1 and CDR2 from the germline V gene are DFQATT and SNEGSKA (reference sequence). In DNA form, the CDR3 reads TGCAGTGCTAGAGATCAGGGTCCGCACTCTGGGGCCAACGTCCTGACTTTC. Translated, it gives CSARDQGPHSGANVLTF.

The table lists this clonotype with a few counts. The rearrangement links TRBV10-3 to TRBJ1-3; no clear D. Looked up from germline, CDR1 is ENHRY and CDR2 is SYGVKD. The CDR3 consists of 15 residues. Trimming took 2 bases from V and 0 from J, leaving 8 bases between them. The DNA for the CDR3 is TGTGCCATCAGTGAGGGGATTGTCTCTGGAAACACCATATATTTT. Translated, it gives CAISEGIVSGNTIYF.

This clonotype occurred a few times. The chain carries TRBV5-5 and TRBJ2-1; D may match TRBD1 or TRBD2 (5 bases each). Germline V lookup: CDR1 SGHKS, CDR2 YYEKEE (reference sequence). V was cut by 0 bases and J by 0 bases, with 10 bases left in between. This CDR3 spans 16 amino acids. The CDR3 coding sequence is TGTGCCAGCAGCTTGGGATGGGACCCCTCCTACAATGAGCAGTTCTTC. Translated, it gives CASSLGWDPSYNEQFF.

This clonotype has a count of ten or more. J is TRBJ2-3 and V is TRBV15; D might be TRBD2 (5 bases). Germline loops: CDR1 LNHNV, CDR2 YYDKDF (reference sequence). This CDR3 spans 17 amino acids. Trimming cost V 0 bases and J 2 bases, with 15 bases left between them. This CDR3 reads CATSREGDKSPTDTQYF. CDR3 DNA: TGTGCCACCAGCAGAGAGGGAGACAAGTCCCCCACAGATACGCAGTATTTT.

This clonotype was counted ten times or more. The chain carries TRBV29-1 and TRBJ1-1; a weak D match, TRBD1 (5 bases). CDR1 SQVTM and CDR2 ANQGSEA come from the germline V gene. The CDR3 covers 14 residues. V was pared by 4 bases and J by 0 bases, with 12 bases between. As DNA, the CDR3 is TGCAGCGTTGTGAGGTTGGGACTGAACACTGAAGCTTTCTTT. This sequence encodes CSVVRLGLNTEAFF.

This clonotype was observed a handful of times. This chain links TRBV5-1 with TRBJ2-7; D not certain. Germline loops: CDR1 SGHRS, CDR2 YFSETQ. Trimming stripped 3 bases from V and 0 bases from J, with 10 bases between. CDR3 length equals 14 residues. CDR3 residues: CASSSLRGSYEQYF. The CDR3 nucleotides are TGCGCCAGCAGCTCCCTACGTGGCTCCTACGAGCAGTACTTC.

This clonotype was counted between two and nine times. The chain employs TRBV6-1 and TRBJ2-1; the match to TRBD1 covers 8 bases. Germline CDR1 reads MNHNS; CDR2 reads SASEGT. V dropped 6 bases and J dropped 6; count of bases not matched to a gene: 7. The length of the CDR3 is 14 residues. The CDR3 loop reads CASRAKGTGNEQFF. The CDR3 DNA sequence: TGTGCCAGCAGGGCCAAGGGGACAGGCAATGAGCAGTTCTTC.

This chain links TRBV3-1 with TRBJ1-6; D uncertain. CDR1 LGHDT and CDR2 YNNKEL come from the germline V gene (reference sequence). Trimming took 1 base from V and 9 from J, leaving 7 bases between them. This CDR3 region has 13 residues. CDR3 DNA sequence: TGTGCCAGCAGCCAAGGCGGGAGTTCACCCCTCCACTTT. Its translation is CASSQGGSSPLHF.

This clonotype has just a few counts. The gene calls are TRBV6-5 and TRBJ2-5; the D gene could be TRBD1 or TRBD2 (7 bases each). The CDR3 spans 16 residues. With 0 bases removed from V and 3 bases from J, the gap between germline ends came to 14 bases. Germline CDR1 MNHEY, CDR2 SVGAGI. The CDR3 sequence is CASSYSAGGGKETQYF. CDR3 nucleotides: TGTGCCAGCAGTTACTCGGCAGGGGGGGGGAAAGAGACCCAGTACTTC.

This clonotype was seen a handful of times. V and J are TRBV18 and TRBJ2-1, with D perhaps TRBD1 (6 bases). V was clipped by 5 bases and J by 10 bases, with 21 bases between them. Germline CDR1 and CDR2: KGHSH and LQKENI. The CDR3 is made up of 15 amino acids. CDR3 sequence (DNA): TGTGCCAGCTCATCGAGACAGGCCTCGTCGGGAGAGCAGTTCTTC. Protein sequence: CASSSRQASSGEQFF.

The sample holds many counts of this clonotype. This sequence joins TRBV29-1 and TRBJ2-7; D is undetermined. Germline V CDR1 and CDR2: SQVTM, ANQGSEA. CDR3 size: 12 residues. Trimming took off 7 bases at V and 5 bases at J, with 15 bases between the two ends. The CDR3 nucleotides are TGCAGCGGCCTAACCATGTCCCACGAGCAGTACTTC. Its protein product is CSGLTMSHEQYF.

This clonotype was seen a handful of times. The chain has TRBV5-1 and TRBJ2-5, with D possibly TRBD2 on 5 matching bases. Trimming removed 4 bases from V and 5 bases from J, with 9 bases in between. The CDR3 covers 12 residues. CDR1 is SGHRS and CDR2 is YFSETQ in the germline V gene. The CDR3 protein is CASSGSGETQYF. The CDR3 DNA reads as TGCGCCAGCAGCGGCTCGGGGGAGACCCAGTACTTC. Variable domain in full (rest from reference TRBV5-1 and TRBJ2-5): KAGVTQTPRYLIKTRGQQVTLSCSPISGHRSVSWYQQTPGQGLQFLFEYFSETQRNKGNFPGRFSGRQFSNSRSEMNVSTLELGDSALYLCASSGSGETQYFGPGTRLLVL.

This clonotype has a handful of counts. The rearrangement joins TRBV7-3 to TRBJ2-3; D gene unclear. CDR3 size: 12 residues. Trimming left V 4 bases short and J 10 bases short, with 12 bases between. Germline V CDR1 and CDR2: SGHTA, FQGTGA. CDR3: CASSSYSGPQYF. The CDR3 DNA sequence: TGTGCCAGCAGCTCATATTCCGGCCCGCAGTATTTT. Full variable domain (remainder filled in from reference TRBV7-3 and TRBJ2-3): GAGVSQTPSNKVTEKGKYVELRCDPISGHTALYWYRQSLGQGPEFLIYFQGTGAADDSGLPNDRFFAVRPEGSVSTLKIQRTERGDSAVYLCASSSYSGPQYFGPGTRLTVL.

This clonotype was counted at least ten times. The rearrangement joins TRBV27 to TRBJ1-3; D unclear. Germline V lookup: CDR1 MNHEY, CDR2 SMNVEV (reference sequence). V was clipped by 7 bases and J by 4 bases, with 8 bases between them. The CDR3 is made up of 12 amino acids. The CDR3 spells CASTKSGNTIYF. CDR3 bases: TGTGCCAGCACCAAATCCGGAAACACCATATATTTT.

This clonotype was counted many times. The chain carries TRBV5-1 and TRBJ1-5; D is possibly TRBD1 (5 bases). Germline V CDR1 and CDR2: SGHRS, YFSETQ. The ends were cut back, 3 bases at V and 3 bases at J, with 19 bases in the middle. The CDR3 consists of 17 residues. CDR3 DNA sequence: TGCGCCAGCAGCTCTCCCCGGCGCACAGGTTACAATCAGCCCCAGCATTTT. Its translation: CASSSPRRTGYNQPQHF.

A few counts support this clonotype. The rearrangement uses TRBV29-1 and TRBJ2-1; D gene ambiguous. V shed 2 bases and J shed 0 bases, with 11 bases lying between them. The CDR3 runs 15 residues. The germline CDR1 and CDR2 sequences are SQVTM and ANQGSEA. CDR3 amino acids: CSVEIGRSSYNEQFF. The CDR3 nucleotides read TGCAGCGTTGAAATAGGTCGAAGCTCCTACAATGAGCAGTTCTTC.

In its sample, this clonotype was seen a few times. The rearrangement links TRBV7-9 to TRBJ2-2; D is ambiguous. Germline CDR1 is SEHNR and CDR2 is FQNEAQ (reference sequence). Trimming took 6 bases from V and 7 from J, leaving 9 bases between them. This CDR3 has 12 residues. The DNA of the CDR3 is TGTGCCAGCAGTCCTGGGATCGGGGAGCTGTTTTTT. It encodes CASSPGIGELFF.

The chain employs TRBV29-1 and TRBJ2-3, with D tentatively TRBD2 (5 bases). CDR3 length equals 14 residues. V gave up 7 bases and J gave up 1 base, with 15 bases separating them. Germline lookup yields CDR1 SQVTM and CDR2 ANQGSEA. The CDR3 sequence is CSARGSSGTDTQYF. The CDR3 DNA follows: TGCAGCGCCCGCGGGTCCTCTGGCACAGATACGCAGTATTTT.

This clonotype was recorded many times. V and J are TRBV28 and TRBJ2-5, with 10 bases identical to TRBD2. The CDR3 spans 18 residues. From germline, CDR1 is MDHEN and CDR2 SYDVKM. V dropped 2 bases and J dropped 4; count of bases not matched to a gene: 13. The CDR3, as DNA: TGTGCCAGCAGTTTAGGGAGGAGGCTAGCGGGAGTCGGAGAGACCCAGTACTTC. Translated, it gives CASSLGRRLAGVGETQYF.

This chain links TRBV6-1 with TRBJ2-3, with 9 nucleotides matching TRBD1. The germline gives CDR1 MNHNS, CDR2 SASEGT. This CDR3 has 18 amino acids. V shed 0 bases and J 4 bases; nucleotides not matched to a gene: 11. CDR3 loop: CASSEARIGTGSPDTQYF. DNA for the CDR3: TGTGCCAGCAGTGAAGCGCGCATCGGGACAGGGTCGCCAGATACGCAGTATTTT.

Many counts were recorded for this clonotype. The gene calls are TRBV5-1 and TRBJ2-3; 7 bases line up with TRBD1. V was pared by 4 bases and J by 6 bases, with 11 bases of the junction left unmatched. The CDR3 covers 15 residues. CDR1 and CDR2 (germline): SGHRS, YFSETQ. The CDR3 protein is CASSPGTAPGDTQYF. CDR3 bases: TGCGCCAGCAGCCCCGGGACAGCCCCTGGGGATACGCAGTATTTT. Together with reference TRBV5-1 and TRBJ2-3, the CDR3 gives the full variable domain: KAGVTQTPRYLIKTRGQQVTLSCSPISGHRSVSWYQQTPGQGLQFLFEYFSETQRNKGNFPGRFSGRQFSNSRSEMNVSTLELGDSALYLCASSPGTAPGDTQYFGPGTRLTVL.

This clonotype occurred many times. This sequence joins TRBV18 and TRBJ2-3; TRBD2 aligns across 8 bases. Looked up from germline, CDR1 is KGHSH and CDR2 is LQKENI. This CDR3 contains 15 residues. Trimming removed 1 base from V and 1 base from J; junction bases left unmatched: 1. Here the CDR3 DNA reads TGTGCCAGCTCACCACTGACTAGCGGCACAGATACGCAGTATTTT. Amino acids: CASSPLTSGTDTQYF.

There are a few counts of this clonotype. The rearrangement joins TRBV3-1 to TRBJ1-1; D is perhaps TRBD1 (5 bases). This CDR3 region has 14 residues. Trimming cost V 0 bases and J 2 bases, with 7 bases left between them. Germline CDR1 and CDR2: LGHDT and YNNKEL (reference sequence). The CDR3 here is CASSQEGPNTEAFF. The CDR3 nucleotides are TGTGCCAGCAGCCAAGAGGGGCCTAACACTGAAGCTTTCTTT.

This clonotype has a handful of counts. This rearrangement joins TRBV5-1 to TRBJ2-7; the D gene is possibly TRBD2 (5 bases). The CDR3 is made up of 16 amino acids. Trimming took off 1 base at V and 1 base at J, with 15 bases between the two ends. Germline CDR1 reads SGHRS; CDR2 reads YFSETQ. The CDR3 is CASSLSVTRTSYEQYF. For the CDR3, the DNA is TGCGCCAGCAGCTTGTCGGTAACCCGGACTTCCTACGAGCAGTACTTC.